The clone carrying this T cell receptor beta chain showed up just once. At one end, the junction sequence differs from germline, possibly due to a read error. This sample is part of a study of radiation and T cells in renal cell carcinoma. The CDR3 sequence is 16 residues long. CDR1 and CDR2 (germline): MGHRA, YSYEKL. The time point is: blood 4 weeks post-SBRT, at nephrectomy. Documented treatment: 15 Gy SBRT to primary tumor, nephrectomy 4 weeks later. Nephrectomy followed 15 Gy stereotactic body radiation by 4 weeks. The method was immunoSEQ multiplex PCR; TCRdb's version includes in-frame clones alone and lacks a portion of them. This table has around 100,000 clones, more than 65% appearing once.

Sample: blood, taken from a patient whose treatment included radiotherapy and nephrectomy. The sequence came from a man aged 60 to 75 with renal cell carcinoma. V usage is TRBV4-1 and J usage is TRBJ2-7; a possible D gene is TRBD2 (5 bases). The CDR3 DNA is TGCGCCAGCAGCCCCCATGCTGGCGGGTCCCGCTACGAGCAGTGCTTC. As protein: CASSPHAGGSRYEQCF.